Presented here are 28 T cell receptor beta chains from one specimen sequenced in a study of a mutant IDH1 vaccine in newly diagnosed glioma. Time point indicated: week 5, during vaccination. All doses held 300 ug of mutant IDH1 20-mer peptide, with topical imiquimod. The repertoire was sequenced with immunoSEQ multiplex PCR; TCRdb's copy has only in-frame clones and lacks some. The repertoire holds around 23,000 clones, with 77% as singletons. The antigens of these receptors remain unknown. Here the sequenced sample was PBMCs, taken from a glioma patient whose treatment included an IDH1 peptide vaccine. Every receptor here comes from a man aged 35-49 years with glioma.

The J gene is TRBJ1-2, the V gene TRBV30; maybe TRBD1 (5 bases). Germline loops: CDR1 GTSNPN, CDR2 SVGIG (reference sequence). Trimming removed 3 bases at V and 11 bases at J, with 16 bases between. The CDR3 length is 12 residues. The CDR3 sequence is CAWRGLLSRYTF. In nucleotides, the CDR3 is TGTGCCTGGAGGGGACTCCTCAGCCGTTACACCTTC.

This clone was counted once. This chain connects TRBV4-2 to TRBJ2-7; D is uncertain. Germline V gene data show CDR1 as LGHNA and CDR2 as YNFKEQ. The CDR3 covers 15 residues. V was trimmed by 0 bases and J by 3 bases, leaving 12 bases between them. The CDR3 reads CASSQEALNYYEQYF. The CDR3 DNA follows: TGTGCCAGCAGCCAAGAAGCTCTAAACTACTACGAGCAGTACTTC.

This clone was seen a few times. The rearrangement links TRBV6-5 to TRBJ2-7; D unclear. The CDR3 is made up of 15 amino acids. Germline CDR1 and CDR2: MNHEY and SVGAGI. The ends were cut back, 6 bases at V and 3 bases at J, with 18 bases in the middle. The CDR3 here is CASSPSLVTSYEQYV. The CDR3 bases are TGTGCCAGCAGCCCCAGTCTCGTCACGAGCTACGAGCAGTACGTC.

By its share, this clone is medium-sized. The V call is TRBV19, the J call TRBJ1-2, with D perhaps matching TRBD1 (5 bases). The V end lost 0 bases, the J end lost 4 bases, and 12 bases lay between the germline ends. Looked up from germline, CDR1 is LNHDA and CDR2 is SQIVND (reference sequence). The CDR3 contains 15 residues. DNA of the CDR3: TGTGCCAGTAGTATAGATCTAGTCCAGGGCTATGGCTACACCTTC. Translation gives CASSIDLVQGYGYTF.

This clone was picked up a small number of times. The rearrangement links TRBV21-1 to TRBJ1-5; TRBD1, the table's D call, was not compared with the DNA. TRBV21-1 is tagged as a pseudogene. This CDR3 region has 16 residues. CDR3 residues: CASSSNTGRCNQPQHF. The CDR3 nucleotides are TGTGCCAGCAGCAGCAATACAGGGCGGTGCAATCAGCCCCAGCATTTT.

V usage is TRBV19 and J usage is TRBJ1-3; possible D gene TRBD1, 6 bases. The V end was cut by 4 bases, the J end by 3 bases, with 10 bases between. Germline V gene sequence: CDR1 LNHDA, CDR2 SQIVND (reference sequence). The CDR3 is made up of 14 amino acids. The CDR3: CASSNTGSGNTIYF. CDR3 bases: TGTGCCAGTAGTAACACAGGGAGTGGAAACACCATATATTTT.

This chain connects TRBV19 to TRBJ2-4; no clear D. Germline assignment: CDR1 LNHDA and CDR2 SQIVND (reference sequence). The CDR3 is made up of 16 amino acids. The germline V and J ends were trimmed by 1 base and 1 base, with 11 bases remaining between them. CDR3 DNA: TGTGCCAGTAGTATAGCCCCTAGTGGGGCCAAAAACATTCAGTACTTC. This encodes CASSIAPSGAKNIQYF.

The sample holds one count of this clone. The chain links TRBV4-1 to TRBJ2-1; D possibly corresponds to TRBD1 (7 bases). Germline assignment: CDR1 MGHRA and CDR2 YSYEKL. The germline V and J ends were trimmed by 1 base and 3 bases, with 16 bases remaining between them. The CDR3 loop spans 17 amino acids. The CDR3 sequence: CASSQGEPGGLYNEQFF. The CDR3 nucleotides read TGCGCCAGCAGCCAAGGAGAGCCAGGGGGGCTCTACAATGAGCAGTTCTTC.

The gene calls are TRBV21-1 and TRBJ1-3. TRBV21-1 is shown as a pseudogene. CDR3 length equals 13 residues. The CDR3 bases are TGTGCCAGCAGAATCCGCTCTGGAAACACCATATATTTT. This codes for CASRIRSGNTIYF.

The chain employs TRBV19 and TRBJ1-1; no reliable D call. In germline, CDR1 is LNHDA, CDR2 SQIVND (reference sequence). CDR3 length: 16 residues. Between the trimmed V and J ends, which lost 0 bases and 1 base, there was a span of 12 bases. CDR3 in DNA: TGTGCCAGTAGTATAGAAGTGGGCAGGACGAACACTGAAGCTTTCTTT. Amino acids: CASSIEVGRTNTEAFF.

The rearrangement joins TRBV10-2 to TRBJ2-5, with 8 positions matching TRBD1. The germline gives CDR1 WSHSY, CDR2 SAAADI. J gave up 5 bases and V 7 bases, and 6 bases lay outside the gene matches. This CDR3 spans 13 amino acids. The CDR3 sequence: CASKSSGGETQYF. The CDR3 DNA follows: TGCGCCAGCAAGTCATCAGGGGGCGAGACCCAGTACTTC.

A few counts support this clone. The chain recombines TRBV19 with TRBJ2-5, with 8 positions matching TRBD1. CDR1 and CDR2 from the germline V gene are LNHDA and SQIVND (reference sequence). Trimming cost V 3 bases and J 4 bases; bases outside gene matches: 4. CDR3 length equals 14 residues. The DNA for the CDR3 is TGTGCCAGTAGTATGAGTACAGGGGGAGAGACCCAGTACTTC. Its translation is CASSMSTGGETQYF.

V and J are TRBV27 and TRBJ1-2, with D hard to call. V was clipped by 6 bases and J by 4 bases, with 6 bases between them. The germline V gene encodes CDR1 MNHEY and CDR2 SMNVEV (reference sequence). The CDR3 has 11 residues. This CDR3 reads CASRGIYGYTF. The CDR3 DNA reads TGTGCCAGCAGGGGCATCTATGGCTACACCTTC.

This clone was detected a few times. V gene TRBV10-2 combines with J gene TRBJ2-3, with 8 bases matching TRBD1. V gave up 5 bases and J gave up 1 base; unmatched junction bases: 5. The CDR3 is made up of 15 amino acids. Germline V gene data show CDR1 as WSHSY and CDR2 as SAAADI. The chain's CDR3 is CASSYGQGGTDTQYF. The CDR3, as DNA: TGCGCCAGCAGTTATGGACAGGGAGGCACAGATACGCAGTATTTT.

This chain connects TRBV4-3 to TRBJ2-3; D unclear. The CDR3 covers 13 residues. Germline CDR1 and CDR2: LGHNA and YSLEER. V gave up 0 bases and J gave up 6 bases, with 7 bases separating them. The CDR3 loop is CASSQESEDTQYF. CDR3 nucleotide sequence: TGCGCCAGCAGCCAAGAAAGCGAGGATACGCAGTATTTT.

The chain couples TRBV6-5 to TRBJ1-4; D remains unclear. The germline V gene encodes CDR1 MNHEY and CDR2 SVGAGI. V gave up 3 bases and J gave up 1 base, with 12 bases separating them. The CDR3 consists of 16 residues. The CDR3 loop is CASSYGVPGTNEKLFF. CDR3 coding DNA: TGTGCCAGCAGTTATGGGGTCCCTGGAACTAATGAAAAACTGTTTTTT.

The V and J genes are TRBV19 and TRBJ2-5; maybe TRBD2 (5 bases). The CDR3 consists of 16 residues. The V end was cut by 5 bases, the J end by 4 bases, with 20 bases between. Germline assignment: CDR1 LNHDA and CDR2 SQIVND (reference sequence). CDR3 residues: CASSPTGPEVGETQYF. CDR3 coding DNA: TGTGCCAGTAGTCCTACCGGGCCGGAGGTCGGAGAGACCCAGTACTTC.

The chain recombines TRBV14 with TRBJ2-5; 7 bases line up with TRBD1. The CDR3 contains 15 residues. V lost 3 bases to trimming and J lost 1 base; unmatched junction nucleotides: 5. Germline V gene lookup returns CDR1 SGHDN and CDR2 FVKESK. The chain's CDR3 is CASSHQDRPQETQYF. The CDR3 DNA reads TGTGCCAGCAGCCACCAGGACAGGCCCCAAGAGACCCAGTACTTC.

This clone was seen a few times. The chain recombines TRBV6-5 with TRBJ2-3, with TRBD2 identical over 8 bases. This CDR3 is 15 amino acids long. Germline V CDR1 and CDR2: MNHEY, SVGAGI. Trimming at V came to 4 bases and at J to 4 bases, leaving 7 bases not matched to a gene. The chain's CDR3 is CASSWEAGVSDTQYF. In DNA form, the CDR3 reads TGTGCCAGCAGTTGGGAAGCGGGAGTGTCAGATACGCAGTATTTT.

This clone appeared a single time. The chain joins TRBV11-3 to TRBJ2-1; the D gene is possibly TRBD2 (5 bases). The CDR3 is 14 residues long. Germline CDR1 SGHNT, CDR2 YENEEA. Trimming took 1 base from V and 3 from J, leaving 7 bases between them. The CDR3 sequence is CASSLGGSYNEQFF. The DNA of the CDR3 is TGTGCCAGCAGCTTAGGAGGGAGCTACAATGAGCAGTTCTTC.

The chain has TRBV28 and TRBJ2-7; 8 bases map to TRBD2. CDR1 is MDHEN, CDR2 SYDVKM, per germline. V was pared by 6 bases and J by 0 bases, with 7 bases of the junction left unmatched. The CDR3 totals 15 residues. The CDR3 nucleotides are TGTGCCAGCAGCCGTGCGGGGGGAGGCTCCTACGAGCAGTACTTC. As protein: CASSRAGGGSYEQYF.

The chain has TRBV2 and TRBJ2-7, with D unclear. Between the trimmed V and J ends, which lost 2 bases and 0 bases, there was a span of 17 bases. The length of the CDR3 is 17 residues. Germline CDR1 reads SNHLY; CDR2 reads FYNNEI. CDR3 sequence (DNA): TGTGCCAGCAGTGAATTCGAGAGCCCAGGCACCTCCTACGAGCAGTACTTC. Protein sequence: CASSEFESPGTSYEQYF.

The rearrangement uses TRBV6-1 and TRBJ2-6, with TRBD1 matching over 7 bases. The germline gives CDR1 MNHNS, CDR2 SASEGT. This CDR3 has 16 amino acids. The V segment lost 4 bases and the J segment 4 bases; nucleotides outside the gene matches: 7. The CDR3 sequence: CASSGGQLAGANVLTF. CDR3 nucleotides: TGTGCCAGCAGTGGGGGACAGCTTGCCGGGGCCAACGTCCTGACTTTC.

The rearrangement joins TRBV14 to TRBJ2-1, with 8 bases matching TRBD2. J was trimmed by 4 bases and V by 4 bases; bases with no gene match: 9. CDR3 length: 16 residues. The V gene's germline CDR1 is SGHDN and CDR2 FVKESK. The CDR3 sequence is CASSPRLSGRYNEQFF. The DNA for the CDR3 is TGTGCCAGCAGCCCCCGGCTAAGCGGGAGATACAATGAGCAGTTCTTC.

The V and J genes are TRBV28 and TRBJ2-7; possibly TRBD1 or TRBD2 for D (5 bases each). Germline-derived CDR1 and CDR2 are MDHEN and SYDVKM. The CDR3 contains 14 residues. V was cut by 2 bases and J by 3 bases, with 11 bases left in between. The CDR3 DNA reads TGTGCCAGCAGTTTAAGGCAGGGACGCTACGAGCAGTACTTC. It is translated as CASSLRQGRYEQYF. The variable domain in full, with the rest retrieved from reference TRBV28 and TRBJ2-7, is DVKVTQSSRYLVKRTGEKVFLECVQDMDHENMFWYRQDPGLGLRLIYFSYDVKMKEKGDIPEGYSVSREKKERFSLILESASTNQTSMYLCASSLRQGRYEQYFGPGTRLTVT.

The chain joins TRBV2 to TRBJ2-5, with TRBD2 matching over 8 bases. The CDR3 totals 17 residues. V shed 2 bases, J shed 1 base, and the junction held 9 bases outside the gene matches. Germline CDR1 reads SNHLY; CDR2 reads FYNNEI. DNA of the CDR3: TGTGCCAGCAGTGAATACGCGGGTAGCGGGATCCAAGAGACCCAGTACTTC. This sequence encodes CASSEYAGSGIQETQYF.

V and J are TRBV7-9 and TRBJ1-1; 7 nucleotides align to TRBD1. After removal of 1 base from V and 5 bases from J, the junction contained 13 bases not matched to a gene. Germline V lookup: CDR1 SEHNR, CDR2 FQNEAQ (reference sequence). This CDR3 has 17 residues. The CDR3 spells CASSLVGADRRRTEAFF. The CDR3 nucleotides are TGTGCCAGCAGCTTAGTGGGTGCGGACAGGCGACGTACTGAAGCTTTCTTT.

V and J are TRBV5-4 and TRBJ2-5, with 10 bases that match TRBD2. The J call may not be correct, given that the DNA end is closer to TRBJ2-7. CDR3 size: 16 residues. The germline CDR1 and CDR2 sequences are SGHNT and YYREEE (reference sequence). CDR3: CASSERTSGALNEQYF. For the CDR3, the DNA is TGTGCCAGCAGCGAACGAACTAGCGGGGCCCTCAACGAGCAGTACTTC.